Presented here are 12 T cell receptor beta chains from one specimen sequenced in a study of PD-1 blockade in mismatch repair-deficient tumors. Here immunoSEQ multiplex PCR was the method, and the copy in TCRdb shows in-frame clones only, minus some. The sample yields 100,000 to 150,000 clones, roughly 86% seen once. The sample here was peripheral blood, taken just under 74 weeks after starting pembrolizumab. These receptors originate from an adult with mismatch repair-deficient cancer.

The chain couples TRBV11-2 to TRBJ2-3; 11 positions match TRBD2. The length of the CDR3 is 15 residues. CDR1 is SGHAT and CDR2 is FQNNGV in the germline V gene. V lost 4 bases, J lost 6 bases, and 6 bases stayed unmatched. The CDR3 is CASSSRLAGGDTQYF. For the CDR3, the DNA is TGTGCCAGCAGCTCCCGATTAGCGGGAGGGGATACGCAGTATTTT.

The chain is built from TRBV27 and TRBJ2-5, with D perhaps TRBD2 (5 bases). Judging by the DNA end, TRBJ2-7 fits better; the J call may be wrong. Germline V lookup: CDR1 MNHEY, CDR2 SMNVEV (reference sequence). This CDR3 contains 15 residues. The DNA of the CDR3 is TGTGCCAGCAGTCCCTGGGGAGATTGGAGCTACGAGCAGTACTTC. Its translation: CASSPWGDWSYEQYF.

The rearrangement joins TRBV11-2 to TRBJ2-7, with 9 nucleotides matching TRBD1. The J segment lost 4 bases and the V segment lost 5 bases, leaving 6 bases of the junction unmatched. The CDR3 covers 14 residues. The V gene's germline CDR1 is SGHAT and CDR2 FQNNGV. The CDR3 sequence is CASSQGQGIYEQYF. The CDR3 DNA sequence: TGTGCCAGCAGCCAAGGACAGGGGATATACGAGCAGTACTTC.

The chain combines TRBV11-2 with TRBJ2-7; TRBD2 agrees at 12 bases. There are 14 residues in the CDR3. The germline V gene has CDR1 SGHAT and CDR2 FQNNGV. The V gene end was trimmed by 4 bases and the J gene end by 4 bases; junction bases not matched to a gene: 2. The CDR3 coding sequence is TGTGCCAGCAGCTGGACTAGCGGGACGTACGAGCAGTACTTC. This codes for CASSWTSGTYEQYF. Complete variable domain (other parts from reference TRBV11-2 and TRBJ2-7): EAGVAQSPRYKIIEKRQSVAFWCNPISGHATLYWYQQILGQGPKLLIQFQNNGVVDDSQLPKDRFSAERLKGVDSTLKIQPAKLEDSAVYLCASSWTSGTYEQYFGPGTRLTVT.

The V and J genes are TRBV5-1 and TRBJ1-1; a possible D gene is TRBD1 (5 bases). The germline V gene has CDR1 SGHRS and CDR2 YFSETQ. With 3 bases removed from V and 7 bases from J, the gap between germline ends came to 7 bases. The CDR3 length is 11 residues. The CDR3 here is CASSWRGEAFF. CDR3 in DNA: TGCGCCAGCAGCTGGAGGGGTGAAGCTTTCTTT.

The V and J genes are TRBV6-5 and TRBJ1-1; D call uncertain. CDR3 length: 13 residues. V dropped 4 bases and J dropped 3 bases, with 9 bases sitting between them. Per the germline V gene, CDR1 is MNHEY and CDR2 is SVGAGI. The CDR3 is CASSSRRDTEAFF. Written as DNA, the CDR3 is TGTGCCAGCAGTTCGCGAAGGGACACTGAAGCTTTCTTT.

This chain uses TRBV19 with TRBJ2-4; a weak D match, TRBD1 (5 bases). CDR1 is LNHDA, CDR2 SQIVND, per germline (reference sequence). V was shortened by 3 bases and J by 9 bases, with 18 bases between the two germline ends. The CDR3 is 15 amino acids. CDR3 region: CASSISVLQGSIQYF. In nucleotides, the CDR3 is TGTGCCAGTAGTATCTCCGTGCTTCAGGGTTCCATTCAGTACTTC.

V gene TRBV19 combines with J gene TRBJ1-2; D is undetermined. This CDR3 is built from 12 residues. Trimming took off 5 bases at V and 4 bases at J, with 8 bases between the two ends. From germline, CDR1 is LNHDA and CDR2 SQIVND (reference sequence). The CDR3 loop reads CASSRGIYGYTF. CDR3 DNA sequence: TGTGCCAGTAGTCGAGGAATCTATGGCTACACCTTC.

The rearrangement links TRBV28 to TRBJ2-1; 7 bases are shared with TRBD1. CDR1 and CDR2 from the germline V gene are MDHEN and SYDVKM. This CDR3 has 14 amino acids. J was trimmed by 6 bases and V by 5 bases; bases with no gene match: 7. The CDR3 nucleotides are TGTGCCAGCAGTGGTCCCGGGACAGTCAATGAGCAGTTCTTC. Translated, it gives CASSGPGTVNEQFF.

This chain connects TRBV6-5 to TRBJ1-2; D call uncertain. The germline V gene encodes CDR1 MNHEY and CDR2 SVGAGI. CDR3 length: 11 amino acids. V was pared by 4 bases and J by 3 bases, with 3 bases between. The CDR3 DNA follows: TGTGCCAGCAGTTCAGACTATGGCTACACCTTC. Encoded protein: CASSSDYGYTF.

This chain connects TRBV5-4 to TRBJ2-7; D remains ambiguous. The CDR3 is made up of 13 amino acids. V lost 0 bases and J lost 3, with 7 bases in between. The germline CDR1 and CDR2 sequences are SGHNT and YYREEE (reference sequence). The CDR3 region has the DNA TGTGCCAGCAGCTTGGATGCAGACTACGAGCAGTACTTC. Its translation is CASSLDADYEQYF. Together with reference TRBV5-4 and TRBJ2-7, the CDR3 gives the full variable domain: ETGVTQSPTHLIKTRGQQVTLRCSSQSGHNTVSWYQQALGQGPQFIFQYYREEENGRGNFPPRFSGLQFPNYSSELNVNALELDDSALYLCASSLDADYEQYFGPGTRLTVT.

The chain recombines TRBV5-1 with TRBJ2-7; TRBD1 matches at 7 bases. CDR1 SGHRS and CDR2 YFSETQ come from the germline V gene. V lost 2 bases and J lost 6; bases outside the gene matches: 8. The CDR3 is made up of 14 amino acids. The CDR3 loop reads CASSFGTEIGEQYF. The DNA of the CDR3 is TGCGCCAGCAGCTTCGGGACAGAAATTGGCGAGCAGTACTTC.